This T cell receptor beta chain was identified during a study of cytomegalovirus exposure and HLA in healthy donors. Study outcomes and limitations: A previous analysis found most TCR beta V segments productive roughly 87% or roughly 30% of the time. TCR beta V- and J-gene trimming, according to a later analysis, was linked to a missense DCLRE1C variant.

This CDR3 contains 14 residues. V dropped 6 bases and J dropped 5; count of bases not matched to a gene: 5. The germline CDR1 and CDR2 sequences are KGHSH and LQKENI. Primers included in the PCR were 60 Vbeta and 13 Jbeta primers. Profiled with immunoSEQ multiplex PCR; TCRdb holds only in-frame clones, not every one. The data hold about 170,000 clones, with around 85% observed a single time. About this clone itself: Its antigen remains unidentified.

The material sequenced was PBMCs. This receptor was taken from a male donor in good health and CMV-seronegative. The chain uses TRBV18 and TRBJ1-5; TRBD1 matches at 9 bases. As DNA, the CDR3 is TGTGCCAGCTCCCTGGACAGGGGAGATCAGCCCCAGCATTTT. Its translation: CASSLDRGDQPQHF.